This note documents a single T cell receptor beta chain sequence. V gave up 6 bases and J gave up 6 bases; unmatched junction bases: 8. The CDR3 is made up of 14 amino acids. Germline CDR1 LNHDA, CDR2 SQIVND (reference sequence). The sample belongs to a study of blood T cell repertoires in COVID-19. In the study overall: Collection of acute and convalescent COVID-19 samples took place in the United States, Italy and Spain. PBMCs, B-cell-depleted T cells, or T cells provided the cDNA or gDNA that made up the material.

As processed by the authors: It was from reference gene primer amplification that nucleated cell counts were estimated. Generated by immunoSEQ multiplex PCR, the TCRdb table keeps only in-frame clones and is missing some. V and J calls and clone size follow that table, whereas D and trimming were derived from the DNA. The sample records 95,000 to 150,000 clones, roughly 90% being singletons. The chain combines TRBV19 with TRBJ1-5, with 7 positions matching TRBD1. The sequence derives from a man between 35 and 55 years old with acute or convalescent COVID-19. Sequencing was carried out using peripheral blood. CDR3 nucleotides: TGTGCCAGTAGGCCTGACAGGGACAGTCAGCCCCAGCATTTT. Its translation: CASRPDRDSQPQHF.